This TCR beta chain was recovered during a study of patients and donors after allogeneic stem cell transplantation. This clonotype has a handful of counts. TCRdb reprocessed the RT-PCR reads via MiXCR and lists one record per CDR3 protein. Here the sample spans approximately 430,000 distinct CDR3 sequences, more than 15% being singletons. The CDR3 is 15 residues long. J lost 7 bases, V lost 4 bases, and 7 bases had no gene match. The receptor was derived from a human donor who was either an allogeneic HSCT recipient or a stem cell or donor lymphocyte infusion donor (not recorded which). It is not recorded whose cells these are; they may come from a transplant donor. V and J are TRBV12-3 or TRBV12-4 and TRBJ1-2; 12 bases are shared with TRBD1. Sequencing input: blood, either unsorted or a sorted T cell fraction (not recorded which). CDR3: CASSSPGQGAFGYTF. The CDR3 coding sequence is TGTGCCAGCAGTTCCCCGGGACAGGGGGCGTTTGGCTACACCTTC.